What follows are 3 T cell receptor beta chains derived from one specimen sequenced in a study of blood T cell repertoires in COVID-19. Clones were sequenced by immunoSEQ multiplex PCR, and TCRdb holds only the in-frame ones, with some missing. The repertoire holds about 100,000 clones, with 80% to 90% as singletons. Specimen: peripheral blood. All receptors derive from a human donor in a cohort sampled during active COVID-19.

The chain combines TRBV6-5 with TRBJ1-1; D is perhaps TRBD1 (6 bases). This CDR3 contains 13 residues. V was shortened by 9 bases and J by 1 base, with 12 bases between the two germline ends. Germline V gene data show CDR1 as MNHEY and CDR2 as SVGAGI. The CDR3 DNA sequence: TGTGCCAGTCATAGACAGGAGAACACTGAAGCTTTCTTT. Protein sequence: CASHRQENTEAFF.

The chain combines TRBV24-1 with TRBJ2-7; possible D gene TRBD1, 6 bases. The V gene's germline CDR1 is KGHDR and CDR2 SFDVKD. The V gene lost 4 bases and the J gene lost 8 bases, with 20 bases spanning the gap. This CDR3 has 15 amino acids. CDR3 sequence (DNA): TGTGCCACCAGTGACCCCAACCGAGGACAGTCCCAGCAGTACTTC. Residues: CATSDPNRGQSQQYF.

J is TRBJ2-7 and V is TRBV7-2; D possibly corresponds to TRBD1 (7 bases). The CDR3 is 15 amino acids. CDR1 is SGHTA and CDR2 is FQGNSA in the germline V gene. Trimming removed 5 bases at V and 4 bases at J, with 18 bases between. CDR3 nucleotides: TGTGCCAGCAGCAGCGTAGCAGGGGGGATGTACGAGCAGTACTTC. Protein product: CASSSVAGGMYEQYF.